These 20 T cell receptor beta chains share one sample of origin, sequenced in a study of T-cell reconstitution after alpha-beta-depleted transplantation in children. Unique molecular identifiers were used to barcode this TCRbeta library. TCRdb re-analysed the PCR reads in MiXCR, keeping a single row per CDR3 protein. This sample carries some 490,000 distinct CDR3 sequences, around 12% of them seen once, and the ten largest clones take more than 5.5%. Sequences were derived from PBMCs from the stem cell graft donor, sampled from the stem cell graft. These receptors were obtained from a human donor who donated a stem cell graft to a child with combined immunodeficiency.

CDR3 amino acids: CATSDFSGTRGGKGDEQFF. The DNA of the CDR3 is TGTGCCACCAGTGATTTTAGCGGGACCCGAGGGGGGAAAGGTGATGAGCAGTTCTTC. The rearrangement links TRBV24-1 to TRBJ2-1, with 8 bases fitting TRBD2. The CDR3 is 19 residues long. The germline CDR1 and CDR2 sequences are KGHDR and SFDVKD. The junction had 18 bases not matched to a gene; V was cut back by 1 base and J by 8 bases.

The chain carries TRBV29-1 and TRBJ1-3; D gene uncertain. Trimming cost V 7 bases and J 0 bases, with 10 bases left between them. This CDR3 region has 13 residues. The V gene's germline CDR1 is SQVTM and CDR2 ANQGSEA. CDR3 sequence: CSATEHSGNTIYF. Here the CDR3 DNA reads TGCAGCGCAACAGAGCACTCTGGAAACACCATATATTTT.

This clonotype showed up just a few times. The chain recombines TRBV7-9 with TRBJ2-3; D is unclear. Germline CDR1 is SEHNR and CDR2 is FQNEAQ (reference sequence). The V end was cut by 3 bases, the J end by 5 bases, with 9 bases between. The CDR3 is made up of 13 amino acids. DNA of the CDR3: TGTGCCAGCAGCTTTGGAGATGTAGATACGCAGTATTTT. The encoded protein is CASSFGDVDTQYF.

In this sample, this clonotype turned up a few times. The CDR3 coding sequence is TGTGCCGCGACACAGGGGGCGTACGAGCAGTACTTC. This codes for CAATQGAYEQYF. V is TRBV6-1 and J is TRBJ2-7, with 9 bases aligning to TRBD1. The CDR3 spans 12 residues. V shed 11 bases and J 4 bases; nucleotides not matched to a gene: 6. Germline V lookup: CDR1 MNHNS, CDR2 SASEGT.

This chain uses TRBV4-2 with TRBJ2-3; 10 positions agree with TRBD2. Germline values: CDR1 LGHNA, CDR2 YNFKEQ. This CDR3 spans 18 amino acids. V lost 0 bases and J lost 4; bases outside the gene matches: 10. The CDR3 is CASSQDPSGGANSDTQYF. The CDR3 bases are TGTGCCAGCAGCCAAGATCCCAGCGGGGGGGCAAATTCAGATACGCAGTATTTT.

This clonotype was counted between two and nine times. V is TRBV6-2 or TRBV6-3 and J is TRBJ2-1; maybe TRBD2 (6 bases). V lost 10 bases, J lost 0 bases, and 19 bases lay in between. The CDR3 contains 16 residues. The germline V gene has CDR1 MNHEY and CDR2 SVGEGT. This chain's CDR3 is CATSRGLSNSYNEQFF. The CDR3 DNA reads as TGTGCCACCTCTCGGGGACTCTCGAACTCCTACAATGAGCAGTTCTTC.

This clonotype is a singleton in its sample. This rearrangement joins TRBV19 to TRBJ2-7; 9 nucleotides line up with TRBD1. CDR1 LNHDA and CDR2 SQIVND come from the germline V gene (reference sequence). The CDR3 spans 14 residues. With 10 bases clipped from V and 0 bases from J, the junction kept 7 bases outside the gene matches. The CDR3 DNA is TGTGCCACAAGACAGGGGGTCGCCTCCTACGAGCAGTACTTC. This sequence encodes CATRQGVASYEQYF.

The CDR3 region is CASSPPNRNEQFF. Here the CDR3 DNA reads TGTGCCAGCTCACCACCGAACCGAAATGAGCAGTTCTTC. The chain joins TRBV18 to TRBJ2-1, with D uncertain. The CDR3 totals 13 residues. Germline values: CDR1 KGHSH, CDR2 LQKENI. Trimming stripped 0 bases from V and 7 bases from J, with 7 bases between. The entire variable domain, with the rest obtained from reference TRBV18 and TRBJ2-1, is as follows: NAGVMQNPRHLVRRRGQEARLRCSPMKGHSHVYWYRQLPEEGLKFMVYLQKENIIDESGMPKERFSAEFPKEGPSILRIQQVVRGDSAAYFCASSPPNRNEQFFGPGTRLTVL.

This chain connects TRBV5-4 to TRBJ2-1, with 7 nucleotides matching TRBD2. This CDR3 region has 16 residues. Germline V lookup: CDR1 SGHNT, CDR2 YYREEE (reference sequence). Germline trimming cut 0 bases from V and 0 bases from J; bases unmatched to any gene: 3. This CDR3 is CASSLGAGASYNEQFF. The DNA of the CDR3 is TGTGCCAGCAGCTTGGGGGCGGGAGCCTCCTACAATGAGCAGTTCTTC.

A few counts support this clonotype. The chain joins TRBV20-1 to TRBJ2-1; 13 positions agree with TRBD2. Germline CDR1 is DFQATT and CDR2 is SNEGSKA (reference sequence). After removal of 3 bases from V and 15 bases from J, the junction contained 11 bases not matched to a gene. The CDR3 length is 14 residues. DNA for the CDR3: TGCAGTGCTAGGGGGACTAGCGGGAAGGGGGGTTGGTTCTTC. Translation gives CSARGTSGKGGWFF.

V usage is TRBV9 and J usage is TRBJ2-1; 11 bases line up with TRBD2. CDR1 and CDR2 from the germline V gene are SGDLS and YYNGEE. After removal of 5 bases from V and 5 bases from J, the junction contained 6 bases not matched to a gene. This CDR3 comprises 15 residues. The CDR3 DNA reads as TGTGCCAGCAGTAGTAGCGGGAGGGCCCACAATGAGCAGTTCTTC. As protein: CASSSSGRAHNEQFF.

This clonotype was detected ten times or more. The chain uses TRBV27 and TRBJ2-1; 12 bases fit TRBD1. The V gene end was trimmed by 4 bases and the J gene end by 6 bases; junction bases not matched to a gene: 10. The CDR3 is made up of 17 amino acids. Germline loops: CDR1 MNHEY, CDR2 SMNVEV (reference sequence). The CDR3 loop reads CASSSTGQGALGNEQFF. CDR3 bases: TGTGCCAGCAGTTCTACGGGACAGGGGGCGCTGGGCAATGAGCAGTTCTTC.

This clonotype has more than one count but fewer than ten. V usage is TRBV20-1 and J usage is TRBJ2-7, with D hard to call. Per germline, CDR1 DFQATT and CDR2 SNEGSKA (reference sequence). There are 12 residues in the CDR3. The germline V and J ends were trimmed by 3 bases and 1 base, with 7 bases remaining between them. The CDR3 loop is CSARGASYEQYF. In DNA form, the CDR3 reads TGCAGTGCTAGGGGCGCTTCCTACGAGCAGTACTTC.

This clonotype was counted at least ten times. The chain has TRBV12-3 or TRBV12-4 and TRBJ2-1, with D perhaps TRBD2 (6 bases). Trimming left V 1 base short and J 13 bases short, with 14 bases between. The CDR3 loop spans 13 amino acids. The CDR3 nucleotides are TGTGCCAGCAGTTTAGTGTCGGCGGGGAAACAGTTCTTC. Amino acid sequence: CASSLVSAGKQFF.

This sequence joins TRBV9 and TRBJ1-1; 9 nucleotides align to TRBD1. The CDR3 spans 14 residues. With V trimmed by 3 bases and J by 6 bases, 6 bases remained unmatched. The V gene's germline CDR1 is SGDLS and CDR2 YYNGEE. The CDR3 DNA reads TGTGCCAGCAGCGAAGACAGGGGGTACTCTGAAGCTTTCTTT. It yields the protein CASSEDRGYSEAFF.

This clonotype was found a few times. The chain couples TRBV5-1 to TRBJ1-1; D not resolved. Trimming took 0 bases from V and 1 from J, leaving 16 bases between them. Looked up from germline, CDR1 is SGHRS and CDR2 is YFSETQ. The CDR3 is 17 residues long. The CDR3 spells CASSLDLDTSKNTEAFF. In DNA form, the CDR3 reads TGCGCCAGCAGCTTGGACCTAGACACTTCGAAGAACACTGAAGCTTTCTTT.

This clonotype was detected many times. This rearrangement joins TRBV20-1 to TRBJ2-7; 9 bases map to TRBD2. Germline V lookup: CDR1 DFQATT, CDR2 SNEGSKA (reference sequence). This CDR3 contains 15 residues. V was pared by 5 bases and J by 3 bases, with 11 bases of the junction left unmatched. CDR3 loop: CSALYSGGVNYEQYF. The CDR3 coding sequence is TGCAGTGCTTTATATAGCGGGGGCGTCAACTACGAGCAGTACTTC.

At least ten counts were recorded for this clonotype. V and J are TRBV5-1 and TRBJ2-7, with 9 nucleotides matching TRBD2. The CDR3 loop spans 14 amino acids. CDR1 and CDR2 (germline): SGHRS, YFSETQ. J gave up 5 bases and V 1 base, and 4 bases lay outside the gene matches. CDR3 residues: CASSLRLAGNEQYF. The DNA of the CDR3 is TGCGCCAGCAGCTTGAGGCTAGCGGGAAACGAGCAGTACTTC.

This clonotype was seen at least ten times. The chain carries TRBV29-1 and TRBJ2-4; D is unresolved. From germline, CDR1 is SQVTM and CDR2 ANQGSEA. The CDR3 length is 13 residues. V was trimmed by 6 bases and J by 2 bases, leaving 11 bases between them. The CDR3 coding sequence is TGCAGCGTCCTCATAGGGTCCAAAAACATTCAGTACTTC. It codes for CSVLIGSKNIQYF.

This clonotype was detected a few times. The CDR3 DNA follows: TGCAGTGCTAGAGGGGGAGGGGCCTATGGCTACACCTTC. Its translation: CSARGGGAYGYTF. The gene calls are TRBV20-1 and TRBJ1-2, with a possible D match to TRBD1 (5 bases). The CDR3 has 13 amino acids. Germline V gives CDR1 DFQATT, CDR2 SNEGSKA (reference sequence). With 1 base removed from V and 4 bases from J, the gap between germline ends came to 10 bases.